The source of this T cell receptor beta chain is a study of CD8 T cells in Susac syndrome. High-throughput TCR beta sequencing covered peripheral CD8+ and CD4+ T cells. Healthy donors constituted the controls, which were matched for age and sex. Negative isolation was used for CD8+ and CD4+ T cells and FACS enrichment for TEMRA cells. An amount of RNA that ranged from roughly 0.5 to 1 ug was reverse transcribed with random hexamers. TCRdb re-derived calls from the immunoSEQ multiplex PCR reads in MiXCR, one entry per CDR3 protein. The sample comprises approximately 100,000 distinct CDR3 sequences, approximately 96% of which are singletons, and 0.096% rests with the top ten. The source of this sequence is a human donor in good health. Sequencing was done on a sample of CD4+ T cells from PBMCs.

In DNA, the CDR3 is TGCGCCAGCAGGGGGACAGAGAACACTGAAGCTTTCTTT. Translation: CASRGTENTEAFF. The chain uses TRBV5-1 and TRBJ1-1; 7 nucleotides match TRBD1. The CDR3 extends over 13 amino acids. CDR1 is SGHRS, CDR2 YFSETQ, per germline. With V trimmed by 5 bases and J by 1 base, 2 bases remained unmatched.